This T cell receptor beta chain is from a study of blood T cell repertoires in COVID-19. Overall study: Both acute and convalescent COVID-19 samples were obtained from the United States, Italy and Spain. T cells, B-cell-depleted T cells, or PBMCs provided the cDNA or gDNA that served as material.

Original handling: The assay estimated nucleated cells by amplifying reference gene primers. Measured with immunoSEQ multiplex PCR; TCRdb has only the in-frame clones, and not every one. The DNA gave D and trimming, while V, J and clone size come from that table. In the table there are tens of thousands of clones, roughly two thirds of which are singletons. The CDR3 loop spans 12 amino acids. Per germline, CDR1 SNHLY and CDR2 FYNNEI. After removal of 6 bases from V and 3 bases from J, the junction contained 2 bases not matched to a gene. In Seattle, patients joined the study during active infection and were tracked longitudinally.

This sequence originates from a woman aged 70 to 79 with COVID-19, enrolled during active disease. V is TRBV2 and J is TRBJ2-7; 7 positions agree with TRBD1. The sequenced material came from peripheral blood. The CDR3 loop reads CASRRDSYEQYV. The CDR3 DNA is TGTGCCAGCAGGAGGGACAGCTACGAGCAGTACGTC.